The 12 T cell receptor beta chains presented below share a single source sample, sequenced in a study of blood T cells in healthy people across ages. Together with a sample-barcoded 5' primer, a J-beta primer mix was included in a second PCR lasting about 7 to 11 cycles. TCRdb re-called the 5' RACE reads with MiXCR, one entry per CDR3 protein. The data hold about 930,000 distinct CDR3 sequences, with about 27% observed a single time. This sample also appeared in a second study, on T cells of mothers and their children.

Sequencing was performed on blood. These TCRs come from a woman aged 40 to 50 in good health.

This clonotype was counted between two and nine times. The chain carries TRBV28 and TRBJ2-4, with 9 bases aligning to TRBD2. The V gene end was trimmed by 7 bases and the J gene end by 0 bases; junction bases not matched to a gene: 4. CDR1 and CDR2 (germline): MDHEN, SYDVKM. CDR3 size: 15 residues. The CDR3 nucleotides read TGTGCCAGCACTAGCGGGGTGTTAGCCAAAAACATTCAGTACTTC. This translates into CASTSGVLAKNIQYF.

As to this clonotype: A much larger clone differs from this one at a single base, so this may be a read error. This sequence joins TRBV5-1 and TRBJ2-7; the D is unclear. V dropped 1 base and J dropped 0 bases, with 8 bases sitting between them. The CDR3 has 14 amino acids. Germline CDR1 reads SGHRS; CDR2 reads YFSETQ. CDR3 amino acids: CASSLFPNSYEQYF. In nucleotides, the CDR3 is TGCGCCAGCAGCTTGTTTCCGAACTCCTACGAGCAGTACTTC. Based on the CDR3 plus reference TRBV5-1 and TRBJ2-7, the full variable domain is KAGVTQTPRYLIKTRGQQVTLSCSPISGHRSVSWYQQTPGQGLQFLFEYFSETQRNKGNFPGRFSGRQFSNSRSEMNVSTLELGDSALYLCASSLFPNSYEQYFGPGTRLTVT.

The chain uses TRBV3-1 and TRBJ1-3, with D unresolved. The V gene lost 4 bases and the J gene lost 3 bases, with 13 bases spanning the gap. The CDR3 totals 15 residues. The germline V gene encodes CDR1 LGHDT and CDR2 YNNKEL (reference sequence). CDR3 nucleotide sequence: TGTGCCAGCAGCCCATTTCCGGGGTTTGGAAACACCATATATTTT. As protein: CASSPFPGFGNTIYF.

This clonotype was counted at least ten times. The chain joins TRBV29-1 to TRBJ2-7; D is ambiguous. CDR1 SQVTM and CDR2 ANQGSEA come from the germline V gene. The V end was cut by 4 bases, the J end by 3 bases, with 7 bases between. This CDR3 spans 11 amino acids. CDR3 sequence: CSVGDYYEQYF. The CDR3 DNA reads TGCAGCGTTGGCGATTACTACGAGCAGTACTTC.

The CDR3 DNA reads as TGTGCCAGCAGTCCGGCGGAGACTCAGCCCCAGCATTTT. Translating gives CASSPAETQPQHF. V is TRBV12-3 or TRBV12-4 and J is TRBJ1-5; D is unclear. Trimming removed 5 bases at V and 6 bases at J, with 11 bases between. This CDR3 has 13 amino acids.

The V and J genes are TRBV9 and TRBJ1-6; D unclear. Germline assignment: CDR1 SGDLS and CDR2 YYNGEE. Trimming took off 0 bases at V and 13 bases at J, with 14 bases between the two ends. The CDR3 runs to 14 residues. In DNA form, the CDR3 reads TGTGCCAGCAGCGTAGGTGAAACTTTTTCTCCCCTCCACTTT. Translating it yields CASSVGETFSPLHF. The variable domain in full, completed from reference TRBV9 and TRBJ1-6, reads DSGVTQTPKHLITATGQRVTLRCSPRSGDLSVYWYQQSLDQGLQFLIQYYNGEERAKGNILERFSAQQFPDLHSELNLSSLELGDSALYFCASSVGETFSPLHFGNGTRLTVT.

The chain joins TRBV7-9 to TRBJ2-5, with D unclear. The J call is uncertain, as TRBJ2-7 better fits the DNA end. Germline V gene sequence: CDR1 SEHNR, CDR2 FQNEAQ (reference sequence). CDR3 size: 13 residues. The CDR3 reads CASSLVLGHEQYF. CDR3 DNA sequence: TGTGCCAGCAGCTTAGTTCTGGGTCACGAGCAGTACTTC.

The gene calls are TRBV7-9 and TRBJ2-7; 10 nucleotides line up with TRBD1. This CDR3 spans 15 amino acids. V dropped 7 bases and J dropped 3; count of bases not matched to a gene: 9. Germline V gene data show CDR1 as SEHNR and CDR2 as FQNEAQ (reference sequence). The CDR3 reads CASTTGTGVIYEQYF. The CDR3 DNA reads as TGTGCCAGCACAACCGGGACAGGGGTTATCTACGAGCAGTACTTC.

A single count supports this clonotype. This may come from a read error, since a much larger clone is one base off. The CDR3 sequence is CASSLTGLAGGLDAQYF. In DNA form, the CDR3 reads TGTGCCAGCAGCTTAACGGGGTTAGCGGGGGGGCTCGATGCGCAGTATTTT. The chain employs TRBV7-2 and TRBJ2-3; 11 bases are shared with TRBD2. Germline assignment: CDR1 SGHTA and CDR2 FQGNSA. This CDR3 is 17 amino acids long. The V gene end was trimmed by 2 bases and the J gene end by 10 bases; junction bases not matched to a gene: 14.

The V and J genes are TRBV7-9 and TRBJ2-3; possible D gene TRBD1, 5 bases. The CDR3 runs 14 residues. Germline CDR1 SEHNR, CDR2 FQNEAQ (reference sequence). The V end was cut by 5 bases, the J end by 1 base, with 10 bases between. The CDR3: CASSPPGRTDTQYF. DNA of the CDR3: TGTGCCAGCAGCCCACCAGGGCGCACAGATACGCAGTATTTT.

Ten or more counts support this clonotype. The rearrangement uses TRBV12-3 or TRBV12-4 and TRBJ2-7; weak D call: TRBD2 (6 bases). This CDR3 has 17 residues. V lost 2 bases to trimming and J lost 3 bases, with 20 bases between them. The CDR3 protein is CASSLSPGLAKDYEQYF. CDR3 sequence (DNA): TGTGCCAGCAGTTTAAGCCCTGGGCTAGCGAAAGACTACGAGCAGTACTTC.

In its sample, this clonotype was seen a few times. The V call is TRBV13, the J call TRBJ1-4; D perhaps matches TRBD1 (5 bases). CDR3 length: 15 residues. Trimming cost V 4 bases and J 7 bases, with 16 bases left between them. The germline CDR1 and CDR2 sequences are PRHDT and FYEKMQ (reference sequence). This chain's CDR3 is CASSSMGELGEKLFF. The DNA for the CDR3 is TGTGCCAGCAGCTCGATGGGGGAGTTAGGTGAAAAACTGTTTTTT. The entire variable domain, with the rest obtained from reference TRBV13 and TRBJ1-4, is as follows: AAGVIQSPRHLIKEKRETATLKCYPIPRHDTVYWYQQGPGQDPQFLISFYEKMQSDKGSIPDRFSAQQFSDYHSELNMSSLELGDSALYFCASSSMGELGEKLFFGSGTQLSVL.